This TCR beta chain was profiled in a study of cytomegalovirus exposure and HLA in healthy donors. General study results and limits: In an earlier analysis, most TCR beta V segments were productive about 87% or about 30% of the time. Later, TCR association rates were found to vary by HLA locus, highest for DRB1 and lowest for HLA-C. Some public TCRs appeared in many individuals, while most sequences were rare.

Vbeta (60) and Jbeta (13) primers were used in the PCR. Some clones are missing from TCRdb's copy, which holds only in-frame ones; the method was immunoSEQ multiplex PCR. In the table there are approximately 140,000 clones, approximately 73% of which are singletons. Germline CDR1 reads SGHNT; CDR2 reads YYREEE (reference sequence). J gave up 7 bases and V 0 bases, and 5 bases lay outside the gene matches. The CDR3 consists of 15 residues. Remarks on this clone: Its antigen is still unknown.

This rearrangement joins TRBV5-4 to TRBJ2-1; 9 positions match TRBD2. Sequencing was done on a sample of PBMCs. The sequence came from a woman aged 40 to 55 in good health and CMV-seronegative. The CDR3 loop reads CASSLEDLAGNEQFF. The CDR3 bases are TGTGCCAGCAGCTTGGAAGACCTAGCGGGGAATGAGCAGTTCTTC. Full variable domain (outside the CDR3, taken from reference TRBV5-4 and TRBJ2-1): ETGVTQSPTHLIKTRGQQVTLRCSSQSGHNTVSWYQQALGQGPQFIFQYYREEENGRGNFPPRFSGLQFPNYSSELNVNALELDDSALYLCASSLEDLAGNEQFFGPGTRLTVL.